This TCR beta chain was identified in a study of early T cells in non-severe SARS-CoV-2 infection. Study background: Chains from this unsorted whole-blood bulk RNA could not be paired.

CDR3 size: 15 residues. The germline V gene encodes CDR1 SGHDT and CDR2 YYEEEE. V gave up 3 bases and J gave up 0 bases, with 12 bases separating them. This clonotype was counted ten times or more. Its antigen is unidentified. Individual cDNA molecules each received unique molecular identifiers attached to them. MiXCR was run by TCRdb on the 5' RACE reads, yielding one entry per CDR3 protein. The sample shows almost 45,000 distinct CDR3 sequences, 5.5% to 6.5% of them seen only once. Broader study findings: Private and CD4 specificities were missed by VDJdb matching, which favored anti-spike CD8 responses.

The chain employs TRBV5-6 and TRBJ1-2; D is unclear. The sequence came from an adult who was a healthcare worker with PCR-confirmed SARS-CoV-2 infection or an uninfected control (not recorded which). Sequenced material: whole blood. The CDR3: CASSWIKASNYGYTF. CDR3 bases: TGTGCCAGCAGCTGGATCAAAGCTTCTAACTATGGCTACACCTTC.